This TCR beta chain was obtained from a study of response to subunit inactivated influenza vaccine. Overall study findings and caveats: Authors proposed each seasonal influenza vaccination draws in few new T cells.

V was clipped by 3 bases and J by 1 base, with 6 bases between them. This CDR3 comprises 13 residues. The V gene's germline CDR1 is ENHRY and CDR2 SYGVKD. Concerning this clonotype itself: Its specificity is unknown.

One entry per CDR3 protein, called by TCRdb with MiXCR from the RT-PCR reads. The table records 500,000 to 600,000 distinct CDR3 sequences, roughly 8.2% of them present only once. The sample in question was PBMCs from blood, obtained around 25 months after vaccination. The clonotype originates from a man aged 45 to 70 who received an inactivated influenza vaccine. The J gene is TRBJ1-1, the V gene TRBV10-3; D unclear. The CDR3 sequence: CAISEMGNTEAFF. DNA of the CDR3: TGTGCCATCAGTGAAATGGGGAACACTGAAGCTTTCTTT.